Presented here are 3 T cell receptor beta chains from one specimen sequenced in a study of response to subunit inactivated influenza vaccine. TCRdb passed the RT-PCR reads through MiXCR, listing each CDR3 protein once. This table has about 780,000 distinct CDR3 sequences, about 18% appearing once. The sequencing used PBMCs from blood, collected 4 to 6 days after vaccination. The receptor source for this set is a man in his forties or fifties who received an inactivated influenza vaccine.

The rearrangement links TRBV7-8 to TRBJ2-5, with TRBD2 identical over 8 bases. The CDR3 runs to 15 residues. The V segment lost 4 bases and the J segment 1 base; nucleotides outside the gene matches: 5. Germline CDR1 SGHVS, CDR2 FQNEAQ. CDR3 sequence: CASSSTGGIQETQYF. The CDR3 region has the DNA TGTGCCAGCAGCTCAACGGGGGGGATCCAAGAGACCCAGTACTTC.

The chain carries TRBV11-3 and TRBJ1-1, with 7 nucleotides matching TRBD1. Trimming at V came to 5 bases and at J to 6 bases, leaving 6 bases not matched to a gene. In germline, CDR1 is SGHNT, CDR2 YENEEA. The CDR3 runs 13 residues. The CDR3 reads CASSPGQWAEAFF. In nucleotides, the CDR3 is TGTGCCAGCAGCCCGGGACAGTGGGCTGAAGCTTTCTTT.

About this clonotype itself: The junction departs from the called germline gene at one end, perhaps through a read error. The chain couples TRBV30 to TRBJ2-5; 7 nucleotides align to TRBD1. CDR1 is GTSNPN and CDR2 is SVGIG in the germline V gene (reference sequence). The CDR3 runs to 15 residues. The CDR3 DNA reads TGTGCCTGGGACGCGGACAGGACGTACCAAGGGACCCAGTACTTC. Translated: CAWDADRTYQGTQYF.